This T cell receptor beta chain was identified in a study of blood T cell repertoires in COVID-19. Study-wide background: Sources were T cells, B-cell-depleted T cells, or PBMCs; the material itself was cDNA or gDNA.

TCRdb's copy holds only in-frame clones and misses some; the assay was immunoSEQ multiplex PCR. The table shows some 150,000 clones, with around 89% occurring only once. Trimming removed 5 bases from V and 0 bases from J, with 22 bases in between. This CDR3 has 19 amino acids. Germline values: CDR1 KGHDR, CDR2 SFDVKD. Sequenced: peripheral blood. This TCR came from a man between 60 and 75 years old with active or convalescent COVID-19. The J gene is TRBJ2-1, the V gene TRBV24-1; the D gene is possibly TRBD1 (6 bases). DNA of the CDR3: TGTGCCACCAGTGGGCCCCCCACAGGGTCCCCGAGCTCCTACAATGAGCAGTTCTTC. This translates into CATSGPPTGSPSSYNEQFF.